This T cell receptor (beta chain) was observed in a study of CD8 T cells in Susac syndrome. Study-level results: Peak Susac CD8+ clonal expansion occurred in TEMRA cells and active patients.

In Susac syndrome patients, recently defined diagnostic criteria for definite or probable disease were met. This clonotype has only one observation. What it binds is not known. The RNA input was 0.5 to 1 ug, and it was reverse transcribed with random hexamers. TCRdb reanalysed the immunoSEQ multiplex PCR reads using MiXCR and keeps one entry per CDR3 protein. The repertoire holds around 110,000 distinct CDR3 sequences, with approximately 94% as singletons. V dropped 0 bases and J dropped 8; count of bases not matched to a gene: 3. This CDR3 comprises 15 residues. The germline V gene has CDR1 LNHNV and CDR2 YYDKDF (reference sequence).

This chain connects TRBV15 to TRBJ2-3; 12 nucleotides match TRBD2. Material: CD8+ T cells from PBMCs. The source is a human donor with Susac syndrome. This CDR3 is CATSRDMTSGGTQYF. Written as DNA, the CDR3 is TGTGCCACCAGCAGAGATATGACTAGCGGGGGTACGCAGTATTTT.